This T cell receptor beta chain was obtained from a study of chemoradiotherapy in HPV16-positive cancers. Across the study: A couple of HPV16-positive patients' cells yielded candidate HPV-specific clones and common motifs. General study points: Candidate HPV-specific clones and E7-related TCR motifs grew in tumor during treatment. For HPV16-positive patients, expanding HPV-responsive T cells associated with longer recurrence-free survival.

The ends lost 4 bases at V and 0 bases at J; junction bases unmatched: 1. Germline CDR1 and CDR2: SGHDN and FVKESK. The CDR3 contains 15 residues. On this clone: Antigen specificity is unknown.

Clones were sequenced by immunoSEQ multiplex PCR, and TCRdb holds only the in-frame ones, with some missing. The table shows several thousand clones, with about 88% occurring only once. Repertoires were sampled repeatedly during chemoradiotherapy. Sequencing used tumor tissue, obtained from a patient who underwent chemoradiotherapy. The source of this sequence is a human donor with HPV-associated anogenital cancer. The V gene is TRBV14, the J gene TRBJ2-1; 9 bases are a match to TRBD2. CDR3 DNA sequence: TGTGCCAGCAGCCTTAGCGGGAGCTCCTACAATGAGCAGTTCTTC. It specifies CASSLSGSSYNEQFF.